The 23 T cell receptor beta chains presented below share a single source sample, sequenced in a study of cytomegalovirus exposure and HLA in healthy donors. 13 Jbeta primers and 60 Vbeta primers were used for the PCR. TCRdb keeps only in-frame clones here, not all; method: immunoSEQ multiplex PCR. This repertoire comprises over 100,000 clones; its ten largest clones make up 1.5% to 2%. Specimen: PBMCs. The receptors were gathered from a man between 18 and 35 years old in good health and CMV-seronegative.

The V and J genes are TRBV4-3 and TRBJ2-7; D is possibly TRBD1 (6 bases). This CDR3 region has 15 residues. Germline V lookup: CDR1 LGHNA, CDR2 YSLEER. Trimming cost V 1 base and J 2 bases, with 12 bases left between them. The CDR3, as DNA: TGCGCCAGCAGCCAAGGCCCGGACAGTACCTACGAGCAGTACTTC. It translates to CASSQGPDSTYEQYF.

The rearrangement uses TRBV6-5 and TRBJ1-1; no clear D. The CDR3 length is 14 residues. V lost 6 bases and J 3 bases, leaving 14 bases between the germline ends. Germline-derived CDR1 and CDR2 are MNHEY and SVGAGI. The CDR3 DNA is TGTGCCAGCAGCCTTCGTTTAGGAGACACTGAAGCTTTCTTT. Translating it yields CASSLRLGDTEAFF.

The chain links TRBV30 to TRBJ1-5, with D perhaps TRBD1 (6 bases). The CDR3 sequence is 13 residues long. Germline CDR1 GTSNPN, CDR2 SVGIG (reference sequence). The CDR3 reads CAWGGGLDQPQHF. The CDR3, as DNA: TGTGCTTGGGGCGGGGGGCTTGATCAGCCCCAGCATTTT.

The DNA of the CDR3 is TGTGCCAGCAGTGATCGGTTAGCGGGAGATAGTTACAATGAGCAGTTCTTC. Its protein product is CASSDRLAGDSYNEQFF. V gene TRBV6-4 combines with J gene TRBJ2-1; TRBD2 matches 9 bases. V dropped 3 bases and J dropped 4; count of bases not matched to a gene: 10. Germline V lookup: CDR1 MRHNA, CDR2 SNTAGT. There are 17 residues in the CDR3.

CDR3 DNA: TGTGCCAGCAGCTCAGCTGAGGCAACTAATGAAAAACTGTTTTTT. This gives the protein CASSSAEATNEKLFF. J is TRBJ1-4 and V is TRBV7-2; no clear D gene. The CDR3 is 15 amino acids. Per germline, CDR1 SGHTA and CDR2 FQGNSA. V was cut by 4 bases and J by 0 bases, with 9 bases left in between.

This chain's CDR3 is CASSPRTGGAWETQYF. CDR3 DNA sequence: TGTGCCAGCAGCCCCAGGACAGGGGGCGCGTGGGAGACCCAGTACTTC. This chain uses TRBV14 with TRBJ2-5; 11 positions match TRBD1. The CDR3 spans 16 residues. Unmatched junction bases numbered 9, after V lost 4 bases and J lost 5 bases. Germline assignment: CDR1 SGHDN and CDR2 FVKESK.

CDR3 nucleotides: TGTGCCAGCAGTCCTCGCGGTTCCTACGAGCAGTACTTC. This translates into CASSPRGSYEQYF. This rearrangement joins TRBV5-6 to TRBJ2-7, with D unresolved. The germline V and J ends were trimmed by 5 bases and 1 base, with 10 bases remaining between them. Per the germline V gene, CDR1 is SGHDT and CDR2 is YYEEEE. This CDR3 has 13 residues.

This chain connects TRBV4-3 to TRBJ2-3, with TRBD2 as a possible D gene (6 bases). Germline lookup yields CDR1 LGHNA and CDR2 YSLEER. V lost 0 bases, J lost 0 bases, and 10 bases lay in between. This CDR3 is 16 amino acids long. The CDR3 sequence is CASSQDGAGSTDTQYF. CDR3 in DNA: TGCGCCAGCAGCCAAGATGGGGCGGGGAGCACAGATACGCAGTATTTT.

The chain couples TRBV4-3 to TRBJ2-7; the match to TRBD1 covers 7 bases. V was clipped by 3 bases and J by 5 bases; unmatched bases: 10. The CDR3 spans 15 residues. Per germline, CDR1 LGHNA and CDR2 YSLEER. The CDR3, as DNA: TGCGCCAGCAGCCAGAGGACAGGTGTCCCACACGAGCAGTACTTC. This sequence encodes CASSQRTGVPHEQYF.

V and J are TRBV4-3 and TRBJ1-2; 8 bases are a match to TRBD1. The CDR3 has 15 residues. V was clipped by 1 base and J by 6 bases; unmatched bases: 7. Germline assignment: CDR1 LGHNA and CDR2 YSLEER. The CDR3 spells CASSQGSPGQDGYTF. The CDR3 DNA sequence: TGCGCCAGCAGCCAAGGATCCCCGGGACAGGATGGCTACACCTTC.

V usage is TRBV6-1 and J usage is TRBJ2-1; TRBD1 matches 9 bases. CDR3 length: 15 amino acids. Unmatched junction bases numbered 3, after V lost 5 bases and J lost 1 base. Germline CDR1 and CDR2: MNHNS and SASEGT. The CDR3 reads CASSRDRVSYNEQFF. The CDR3 DNA follows: TGTGCCAGCAGTCGGGACAGGGTTTCCTACAATGAGCAGTTCTTC.

The chain uses TRBV28 and TRBJ2-2; D is undetermined. The germline V gene encodes CDR1 MDHEN and CDR2 SYDVKM. Trimming took 5 bases from V and 4 from J, leaving 5 bases between them. The CDR3 spans 12 residues. This CDR3 is CASSLSTGELFF. The CDR3 nucleotides are TGTGCCAGCAGTCTAAGCACCGGGGAGCTGTTTTTT. Full variable domain (missing parts from reference TRBV28 and TRBJ2-2): DVKVTQSSRYLVKRTGEKVFLECVQDMDHENMFWYRQDPGLGLRLIYFSYDVKMKEKGDIPEGYSVSREKKERFSLILESASTNQTSMYLCASSLSTGELFFGEGSRLTVL.

CDR3 DNA: TGTGCCAGCACCTTCGGACAGAAAGAGACCCAGTACTTC. Translated: CASTFGQKETQYF. The chain links TRBV7-9 to TRBJ2-5; weak D call: TRBD1 (6 bases). This CDR3 comprises 13 residues. The germline CDR1 and CDR2 sequences are SEHNR and FQNEAQ (reference sequence). Deletions cut 7 bases from V and 3 bases from J, with 12 bases between.

This chain uses TRBV28 with TRBJ1-1, with 8 bases matching TRBD1. This CDR3 spans 18 amino acids. Germline loops: CDR1 MDHEN, CDR2 SYDVKM. Trimming removed 3 bases from V and 4 bases from J; junction bases left unmatched: 16. CDR3 sequence reads: CASSFAMKKTGGTTEAFF. CDR3 sequence (DNA): TGTGCCAGCAGTTTCGCGATGAAGAAAACAGGGGGAACCACTGAAGCTTTCTTT.

The gene calls are TRBV2 and TRBJ2-1; perhaps TRBD1 as D (8 bases). The CDR3 length is 16 residues. CDR1 and CDR2 (germline): SNHLY, FYNNEI. Trimming left V 6 bases short and J 4 bases short, with 19 bases between. CDR3 amino acids: CASRATGGDGYNEQFF. Here the CDR3 DNA reads TGTGCCAGCAGGGCAACAGGGGGGGACGGATACAATGAGCAGTTCTTC. Complete variable domain (other parts from reference TRBV2 and TRBJ2-1): EPEVTQTPSHQVTQMGQEVILRCVPISNHLYFYWYRQILGQKVEFLVSFYNNEISEKSEIFDDQFSVERPDGSNFTLKIRSTKLEDSAMYFCASRATGGDGYNEQFFGPGTRLTVL.

V usage is TRBV9 and J usage is TRBJ2-5; D unresolved. The DNA end is a closer match to TRBJ2-7, so the J assignment may be wrong. The CDR3 runs 14 residues. Germline CDR1 and CDR2: SGDLS and YYNGEE. Here the CDR3 reads CASGQGPVNYEQYF. CDR3 coding DNA: TGTGCCAGCGGCCAAGGCCCGGTAAACTACGAGCAGTACTTC.

This sequence joins TRBV9 and TRBJ1-1, with D maybe TRBD1 (6 bases). V lost 4 bases and J 2 bases, leaving 12 bases between the germline ends. The germline V gene has CDR1 SGDLS and CDR2 YYNGEE. The CDR3 runs 14 residues. CDR3 sequence: CASSPGQINTEAFF. Written as DNA, the CDR3 is TGTGCCAGCAGCCCTGGACAGATAAACACTGAAGCTTTCTTT.

The chain uses TRBV2 and TRBJ2-5, with 7 bases identical to TRBD2. The J call may be incorrect, as the DNA end agrees better with TRBJ2-7. The CDR3 sequence is 14 residues long. CDR1 and CDR2 (germline): SNHLY, FYNNEI. CDR3 in amino acids: CASSEVRESYEQYF. Written as DNA, the CDR3 is TGTGCCAGCAGTGAAGTGCGGGAGTCCTACGAGCAGTACTTC.

The rearrangement links TRBV4-3 to TRBJ1-1, with D maybe TRBD1 (6 bases). The CDR3 is made up of 14 amino acids. Germline-derived CDR1 and CDR2 are LGHNA and YSLEER. Trimming stripped 0 bases from V and 4 bases from J, with 9 bases between. The CDR3: CASSQDRGGTEAFF. For the CDR3, the DNA is TGCGCCAGCAGCCAAGACAGGGGTGGCACTGAAGCTTTCTTT.

This rearrangement joins TRBV5-1 to TRBJ2-6; 12 bases match TRBD1. The germline V gene has CDR1 SGHRS and CDR2 YFSETQ. The J segment lost 3 bases and the V segment lost 7 bases, leaving 14 bases of the junction unmatched. The CDR3 is 19 amino acids. CDR3 bases: TGCGCCAGCCACGAGCAACCGGGACAGGGGGCGTTTGGGGCCAACGTCCTGACTTTC. This gives the protein CASHEQPGQGAFGANVLTF.

The chain uses TRBV13 and TRBJ2-1, with 8 bases aligning to TRBD2. Germline lookup yields CDR1 PRHDT and CDR2 FYEKMQ (reference sequence). CDR3 size: 17 residues. V shed 0 bases, J shed 4 bases, and the junction held 8 bases outside the gene matches. CDR3 coding DNA: TGTGCCAGCAGCTTAGGCCTGGCTAGCGGGCGATACAATGAGCAGTTCTTC. This sequence encodes CASSLGLASGRYNEQFF.

J is TRBJ2-2 and V is TRBV9; maybe TRBD1 (6 bases). CDR3 length equals 18 residues. V lost 4 bases, J lost 1 base, and 20 bases lay in between. Germline-derived CDR1 and CDR2 are SGDLS and YYNGEE. DNA for the CDR3: TGTGCCAGCAGCTTAGAAGGGGGACGGGAAGTGAACACCGGGGAGCTGTTTTTT. Its translation: CASSLEGGREVNTGELFF.

This rearrangement joins TRBV30 to TRBJ2-5, with a tentative D call TRBD1 (7 bases). The DNA end is more similar to TRBJ2-7, so the J call may be wrong. CDR1 is GTSNPN and CDR2 is SVGIG in the germline V gene (reference sequence). This CDR3 spans 12 amino acids. The CDR3 nucleotides are TGTGCCTGGAGTCAGGGGGGCGGCGAGCAGTACTTC. It translates to CAWSQGGGEQYF.